The 3 T cell receptor beta chains below come from one sample, sequenced in a study of spatial heterogeneity in lung cancer. TCRdb reprocessed the 5' RACE reads via MiXCR and lists one record per CDR3 protein. This sample has 4,000 or so distinct CDR3 sequences, with roughly 23% found just once. Time point meaning: sample taken at primary tumor resection. From tumor, nontumor lung or frozen PBMC, whole RNA was taken unsorted for sequencing. The source was normal lung tissue next to the tumor, collected at surgery. Receptors were obtained from a female donor with early-stage non-small cell lung cancer.

There are a few counts of this clonotype. This beta chain is an unintended read in a library built for alpha chains; its size means little. The chain employs TRBV21-1 and TRBJ2-4; TRBD2, the table's D call, lacks a check against the DNA. TRBV21-1 is deemed a pseudogene. The CDR3 totals 15 residues. CDR3 amino acids: CARFYIRGLENIQYF. The DNA for the CDR3 is TGTGCCAGATTTTACATTCGGGGACTCGAAAACATTCAGTACTTC.

This clonotype is medium-sized by share. Since the library was made to target alpha chains, this beta chain is a stray read and its abundance is not meaningful. The chain carries TRBV9 and TRBJ2-1, with 9 bases lining up with TRBD2. With V trimmed by 0 bases and J by 8 bases, 6 bases remained unmatched. CDR1 is SGDLS and CDR2 is YYNGEE in the germline V gene. There are 15 residues in the CDR3. DNA of the CDR3: TGTGCCAGCAGCGTAGAGAGCGGGAGGAGAGATGAGCAGTTCTTC. This encodes CASSVESGRRDEQFF.

This clonotype came up a few times. Since the library was made to target alpha chains, this beta chain is a stray read and its abundance is not meaningful. This chain joins TRBV2 and TRBJ2-1; 7 bases line up with TRBD1. Looked up from germline, CDR1 is SNHLY and CDR2 is FYNNEI. V shed 8 bases, J shed 5 bases, and the junction held 6 bases outside the gene matches. This CDR3 region has 13 residues. Here the CDR3 DNA reads TGTGCCAGCCAGACAGGGATGGACAATGAGCAGTTCTTC. It codes for CASQTGMDNEQFF.